The next 5 T cell receptor beta chains were all read from a single sample in a study of identical twins. TCRdb re-analysed the 5' RACE reads in MiXCR, keeping a single row per CDR3 protein. The repertoire has 700,000 to 950,000 distinct CDR3 sequences, roughly 12% of them found once; the top ten carry 1.5% to 2%. Another study also made use of these data, one on yellow fever vaccine responses in identical twins.

Specimen: PBMCs. The source of these receptors is a woman aged 18-30 years in good health.

The sample holds a few counts of this clonotype. V usage is TRBV19 and J usage is TRBJ1-1; possibly TRBD1 for D (6 bases). The CDR3 covers 13 residues. V shed 4 bases and J shed 4 bases, with 10 bases lying between them. Germline lookup yields CDR1 LNHDA and CDR2 SQIVND (reference sequence). The CDR3 sequence: CASSRQDGTEAFF. The CDR3 DNA reads as TGTGCCAGTAGTAGACAGGATGGCACTGAAGCTTTCTTT.

This clonotype was counted many times. CDR3 amino acids: CASSFLEAGSGYNEQFF. CDR3 nucleotide sequence: TGTGCCAGCAGTTTCCTCGAGGCGGGTTCGGGGTACAATGAGCAGTTCTTC. The V gene is TRBV28, the J gene TRBJ2-1; TRBD2 is a possible D gene (5 bases). The germline V and J ends were trimmed by 3 bases and 4 bases, with 19 bases remaining between them. CDR3 size: 17 residues. Germline V gene sequence: CDR1 MDHEN, CDR2 SYDVKM.

This clonotype appeared a few times. This chain uses TRBV11-1 with TRBJ2-3; 14 bases line up with TRBD2. The V segment lost 1 base and the J segment 0 bases; nucleotides outside the gene matches: 9. The V gene's germline CDR1 is SGHAT and CDR2 FQDESV (reference sequence). The CDR3 covers 20 residues. DNA for the CDR3: TGTGCCAGCAGCTTAGACCCGGGACTAGCGGGGGCCCATAGCACAGATACGCAGTATTTT. Encoded protein: CASSLDPGLAGAHSTDTQYF. The whole variable domain, remainder taken from reference TRBV11-1 and TRBJ2-3, is EAEVAQSPRYKITEKSQAVAFWCDPISGHATLYWYRQILGQGPELLVQFQDESVVDDSQLPKDRFSAERLKGVDSTLKIQPAELGDSAMYLCASSLDPGLAGAHSTDTQYFGPGTRLTVL.

The V and J genes are TRBV18 and TRBJ1-6; D perhaps matches TRBD1 (5 bases). Deletions cut 5 bases from V and 9 bases from J, with 14 bases between. This CDR3 contains 14 residues. Germline CDR1 is KGHSH and CDR2 is LQKENI. CDR3 in amino acids: CASSMQGIGSPLHF. The CDR3 bases are TGTGCCAGCTCAATGCAGGGAATTGGTTCACCCCTCCACTTT.

This clonotype was observed a few times. This chain links TRBV7-2 with TRBJ2-2; 7 bases fit TRBD2. CDR3 length: 16 amino acids. The V gene end was trimmed by 0 bases and the J gene end by 3 bases; junction bases not matched to a gene: 4. The germline V gene encodes CDR1 SGHTA and CDR2 FQGNSA. The CDR3 loop reads CASSLAASGHTGELFF. The CDR3 nucleotides read TGTGCCAGCAGCTTAGCGGCTAGCGGTCACACCGGGGAGCTGTTTTTT. The complete variable domain, with remaining parts taken from reference TRBV7-2 and TRBJ2-2, reads GAGVSQSPSNKVTEKGKDVELRCDPISGHTALYWYRQSLGQGLEFLIYFQGNSAPDKSGLPSDRFSAERTGGSVSTLTIQRTQQEDSAVYLCASSLAASGHTGELFFGEGSRLTVL.